These T cell receptor beta chains were read from a single sample in a study of blood T cells in healthy people across ages. A single record per CDR3 protein comes from TCRdb applying MiXCR to the 5' RACE reads. The sample lists over a million distinct CDR3 sequences; 35% to 50% were seen once. Sequencing was done on a sample of blood. These receptor sequences come from a woman between 55 and 75 years old in good health. The CDR3 runs from the conserved cysteine through the conserved F or W. D genes are given only for firm matches. Only some rows state a clone size, as once, few, many or a class for expanded clones.

d_gene	v_gene	abundance	j_gene	CDR3nt	CDR3aa
TRBD2	TRBV15	-	TRBJ2-3	TGTGCCACCAGCAGGGAGCGGGAGAATACAGATACGCAGTATTTT	CATSRERENTDTQYF
-	TRBV6-5	-	TRBJ2-1	TGTGCCAGCACTCTAGGACTGGCACACAATGAGCAGTTCTTC	CASTLGLAHNEQFF
TRBD2	TRBV29-1	-	TRBJ2-1	TGCAGCGTTATGACTAGCGGGAGTTACAGTGAGCAGTTCTTC	CSVMTSGSYSEQFF
-	TRBV11-2	-	TRBJ2-6	TGTGCCAGCAGTTATTTGTTTGGGGCCAACGTCCTGACTTTC	CASSYLFGANVLTF
-	TRBV3-1	few	TRBJ1-6	TGTGCCAGCAGCGCCCGGTTGTCACCCCTCCACTTT	CASSARLSPLHF
-	TRBV28	-	TRBJ1-2	TGTGCCAGCAGTTTTCCGACAAGGGGGGGCTATGGCTACACCTTC	CASSFPTRGGYGYTF
-	TRBV20-1	few	TRBJ2-6	TGCAGTGCCGAACTGGGGGCATCTGGGGCCAACGTCCTGACTTTC	CSAELGASGANVLTF
-	TRBV20-1	few	TRBJ1-5	TGCAGTGCTAGACCGGGACACCTTAGCAATCAGCCCCAGCATTTT	CSARPGHLSNQPQHF
-	TRBV27	few	TRBJ1-2	TGTGCCAGCAGGAGCCCGGGACACGACTATGGCTACACCTTC	CASRSPGHDYGYTF
-	TRBV2	-	TRBJ2-4	TGTGCCAGCTCTCTCAAAAACATTCAGTACTTC	CASSLKNIQYF
-	TRBV20-1	once	TRBJ2-1	TGCAGTGCTGTGGGACGGGTCTACAATGAGCAGTTCTTC	CSAVGRVYNEQFF
TRBD1	TRBV9	-	TRBJ2-7	TGTGCCAGCAGCGTAGGGGGACAGGGTGACGAGCAGTACTTC	CASSVGGQGDEQYF
-	TRBV7-9	-	TRBJ2-5	TGTGCCAGCAGCTTAATCGGGTTGGGGCAAGAGACCCAGTACTTC	CASSLIGLGQETQYF
TRBD2	TRBV20-1	few	TRBJ2-3	TGCAGTGCTAGAGACAGACTAGCGGTCACAGATACGCAGTATTTT	CSARDRLAVTDTQYF
-	TRBV20-1	few	TRBJ2-6	TGCAGTGCACCCAAGGCCACTGGGGCCAACGTCCTGACTTTC	CSAPKATGANVLTF
TRBD2	TRBV18	once	TRBJ2-1	TGTGCCAGCTCGTCAAGCGGGAGCAACTCCTACAATGAGCAGTTCTTC	CASSSSGSNSYNEQFF
-	TRBV20-1	few	TRBJ2-7	TGCAGTGCCCTCCAAGGCGCGACCCTCTCCTACGAGCAGTACTTC	CSALQGATLSYEQYF
TRBD2	TRBV20-1	-	TRBJ2-7	TGCAGTGCCGCCCCGGGACTAGCGAATTCCAACTACGAGCAGTACTTC	CSAAPGLANSNYEQYF
TRBD1	TRBV5-1	-	TRBJ1-6	TGCGCCAGCAGTAGGGGGCCCAATAATTCACCCCTCCACTTT	CASSRGPNNSPLHF
TRBD1	TRBV10-1	few	TRBJ1-5	TGCGCCAGCGAATCAGGGGGCGCGGAACAGCCCCAGCATTTT	CASESGGAEQPQHF
-	TRBV25-1	-	TRBJ1-6	TGTGCCAGCAACCAAAACGGGGTGAATTCACCCCTCCACTTT	CASNQNGVNSPLHF
TRBD2	TRBV7-9	-	TRBJ2-3	TGTGCCAGCAACCGCTTTAGCGGGGGCTTCTCAGATACGCAGTATTTT	CASNRFSGGFSDTQYF
-	TRBV7-8	once	TRBJ2-7	TGTGCCAGCAGCCCGGGGCCCAAAGGAACCCACGAGCAGTACTTC	CASSPGPKGTHEQYF
TRBD2	TRBV20-1	-	TRBJ2-1	TGCAGTGCTAGAGATTTCGGTCTAGCGGGTGAGCAGTTCTTC	CSARDFGLAGEQFF
TRBD2	TRBV20-1	-	TRBJ2-3	TGCAGTGCTAGTGGACTAGCGGGAGGGAGATCAGATACGCAGTATTTT	CSASGLAGGRSDTQYF
TRBD2	TRBV12-3/TRBV12-4	few	TRBJ2-3	TGTGCCAGCAGTTCTAGGCGAGCGGGAGGATACACAGATACGCAGTATTTT	CASSSRRAGGYTDTQYF
-	TRBV20-1	once	TRBJ2-7	TGCAGTGCTAGAGGGAGCTCCTACAATGAGCAGTACTTC	CSARGSSYNEQYF
TRBD1	TRBV27	-	TRBJ1-2	TGTGCCAGCAGTCCCTCCCCGGCCAGGGGGCCTAACTATGGCTACACCTTC	CASSPSPARGPNYGYTF
-	TRBV9	-	TRBJ1-2	TGTGCCAGCAGCGTAGCTGCAGGTAATGCTCATTTAGATGGCTACACCTTC	CASSVAAGNAHLDGYTF
TRBD2	TRBV20-1	-	TRBJ2-7	TGCAGTGCTCGGGAGGTCTCCTACGAGCAGTACTTC	CSAREVSYEQYF
TRBD2	TRBV19	-	TRBJ2-1	TGTGCCAGTAGTCGACGTGGAGTGGGAGCGGGGAACTACAATGAGCAGTTCTTC	CASSRRGVGAGNYNEQFF
TRBD2	TRBV6-5	-	TRBJ2-3	TGTGCCGGCAGTTACGGTGGGACTAGGGCAACAGATACGCAGTATTTT	CAGSYGGTRATDTQYF
TRBD2	TRBV19	-	TRBJ2-3	TGTGCCAGTAGGGGGACTAGCGGTCCCACAGATACGCAGTATTTT	CASRGTSGPTDTQYF
-	TRBV6-1	few	TRBJ2-7	TGTGCCAGCAGAGTCGAACCGGGGGCCTACGAGCAGTACTTC	CASRVEPGAYEQYF
-	TRBV6-4	few	TRBJ2-1	TGTGCCAGCAGTGTAACGAGTGGCAATGAGCAGTTCTTC	CASSVTSGNEQFF
-	TRBV6-5	few	TRBJ1-1	TGTGCCAGCAGTTCCGGGGGGCTTGGTGAAGCTTTCTTT	CASSSGGLGEAFF
-	TRBV5-1	few	TRBJ2-7	TGCGCCAGCAGCTTGGCTTCACAGGGAGGCGAGCAGTACTTC	CASSLASQGGEQYF
-	TRBV27	-	TRBJ2-7	TGTGCCAGCAGTTCGGGACTTTCGGGAGAGCAGTACTTC	CASSSGLSGEQYF
TRBD2	TRBV6-6	-	TRBJ2-7	TGTGCCAGCAGTTACCAGCGGGAGTCATCCTACGAGCAGTACTTC	CASSYQRESSYEQYF
TRBD1	TRBV9	-	TRBJ1-1	TGTGCCAGCAGCGTAGAGGGGGCGCACGCTGAAGCTTTCTTT	CASSVEGAHAEAFF
-	TRBV27	-	TRBJ1-4	TGTGCCAGCAGTTTAATTCGTGGGGCGGTTGAAAAACTGTTTTTT	CASSLIRGAVEKLFF
-	TRBV12-3/TRBV12-4	-	TRBJ2-5	TGTGTCAGCAAACAAGACCTGGTGGAGACCCAGTACTTC	CVSKQDLVETQYF
-	TRBV3-1	-	TRBJ2-2	TGTGCCAGCAGCCAAGTCGGAGGAGGCACCGGGGAGCTGTTTTTT	CASSQVGGGTGELFF
-	TRBV20-1	few	TRBJ2-5	TGCAGTGCTAGACCGGCTGCGGAGACCCAGTACTTC	CSARPAAETQYF
-	TRBV24-1	-	TRBJ2-3	TGTGCCACCGCGGACAGCACTAGCACAGATACGCAGTATTTT	CATADSTSTDTQYF
-	TRBV20-1	few	TRBJ2-1	TGCAGTGCTCTGGACCACTACAATGAGCAGTTCTTC	CSALDHYNEQFF
-	TRBV7-2	few	TRBJ2-1	TGTGCCAGCAGCCCCCCTCTAGCTAACAATGAGCAGTTCTTC	CASSPPLANNEQFF
-	TRBV4-1	few	TRBJ2-4	TGCGCCAGCAGCCAAGAGGTTCACCGAGGAAACATTCAGTACTTC	CASSQEVHRGNIQYF
-	TRBV21-1	-	TRBJ2-3	TGTGCCAGCAGCAGGGTGAAGCGGGGGGTCGATACGCAGTATTTT	CASSRVKRGVDTQYF
TRBD2	TRBV6-5	-	TRBJ2-1	TGTGCCAGCAGCAAAACCGGGACTACTTACAATGAGCAGTTCTTC	CASSKTGTTYNEQFF
-	TRBV12-3/TRBV12-4	-	TRBJ1-2	TGTGCCAGCAGGACACAAAACTATGGCTACACCTTC	CASRTQNYGYTF
-	TRBV10-3	few	TRBJ1-1	TGTGCCATCAGTGAGTCGGGTAAAGCTTTCTTT	CAISESGKAFF
-	TRBV11-3	-	TRBJ2-1	TGTGCCAGCAGCTTAAATGGAGACGCCTACAATGAGCAGTTCTTC	CASSLNGDAYNEQFF
TRBD1	TRBV5-1	-	TRBJ2-7	TGCGCCAGCAGCACCTCTCATTGGACAGGGAACGAGCAGTACTTC	CASSTSHWTGNEQYF